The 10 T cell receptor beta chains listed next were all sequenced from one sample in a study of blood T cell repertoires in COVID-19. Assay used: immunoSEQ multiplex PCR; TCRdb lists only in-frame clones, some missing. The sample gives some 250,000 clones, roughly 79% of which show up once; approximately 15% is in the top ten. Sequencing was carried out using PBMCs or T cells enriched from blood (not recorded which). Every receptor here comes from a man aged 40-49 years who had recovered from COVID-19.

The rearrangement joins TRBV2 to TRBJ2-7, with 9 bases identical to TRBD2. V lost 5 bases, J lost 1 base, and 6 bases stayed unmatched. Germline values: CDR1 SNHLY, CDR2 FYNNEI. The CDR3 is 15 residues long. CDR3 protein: CASSMFAGGSYEQYF. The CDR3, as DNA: TGTGCCAGCAGTATGTTCGCGGGGGGGTCCTACGAGCAGTACTTC.

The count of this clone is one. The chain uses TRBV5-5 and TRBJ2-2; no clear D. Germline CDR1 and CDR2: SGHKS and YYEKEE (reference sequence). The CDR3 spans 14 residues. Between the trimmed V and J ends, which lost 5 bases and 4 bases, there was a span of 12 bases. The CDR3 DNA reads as TGTGCCAGCAGGCCTGCCATTAGCACCGGGGAGCTGTTTTTT. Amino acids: CASRPAISTGELFF.

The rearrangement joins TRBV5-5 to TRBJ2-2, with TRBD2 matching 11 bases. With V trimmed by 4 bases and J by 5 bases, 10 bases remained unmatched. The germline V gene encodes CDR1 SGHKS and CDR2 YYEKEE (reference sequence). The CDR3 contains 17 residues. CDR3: CASSEAPGLAATGELFF. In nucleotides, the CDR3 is TGTGCCAGCAGCGAGGCCCCGGGACTAGCGGCGACCGGGGAGCTGTTTTTT. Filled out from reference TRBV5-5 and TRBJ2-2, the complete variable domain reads DAGVTQSPTHLIKTRGQQVTLRCSPISGHKSVSWYQQVLGQGPQFIFQYYEKEERGRGNFPDRFSARQFPNYSSELNVNALLLGDSALYLCASSEAPGLAATGELFFGEGSRLTVL.

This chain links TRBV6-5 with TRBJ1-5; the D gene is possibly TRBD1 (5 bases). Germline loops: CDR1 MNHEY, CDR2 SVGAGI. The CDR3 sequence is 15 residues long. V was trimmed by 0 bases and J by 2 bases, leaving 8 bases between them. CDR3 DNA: TGTGCCAGCAGTTACTCGAAAGGGGGCAATCAGCCCCAGCATTTT. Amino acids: CASSYSKGGNQPQHF.

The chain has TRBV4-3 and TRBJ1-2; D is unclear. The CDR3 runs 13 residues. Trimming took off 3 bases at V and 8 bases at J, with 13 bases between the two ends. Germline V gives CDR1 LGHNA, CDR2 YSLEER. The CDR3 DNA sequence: TGCGCCAGCAGCCAGGACCCAAGAGGGGGCTACACCTTC. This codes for CASSQDPRGGYTF.

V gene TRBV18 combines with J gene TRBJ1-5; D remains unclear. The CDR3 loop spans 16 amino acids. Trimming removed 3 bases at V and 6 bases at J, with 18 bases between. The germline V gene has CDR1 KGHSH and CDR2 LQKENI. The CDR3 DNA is TGTGCCAGCTCACCGCTGGGCAGCCCGCAAGTTCAGCCCCAGCATTTT. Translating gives CASSPLGSPQVQPQHF.

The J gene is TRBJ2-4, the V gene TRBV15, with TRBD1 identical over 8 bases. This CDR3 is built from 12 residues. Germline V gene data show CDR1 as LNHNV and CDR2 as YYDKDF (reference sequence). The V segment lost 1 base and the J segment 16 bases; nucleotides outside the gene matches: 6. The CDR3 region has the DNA TGTGCCACCAGCAGAGCCCGGGACAGGTTATACTTC. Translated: CATSRARDRLYF.

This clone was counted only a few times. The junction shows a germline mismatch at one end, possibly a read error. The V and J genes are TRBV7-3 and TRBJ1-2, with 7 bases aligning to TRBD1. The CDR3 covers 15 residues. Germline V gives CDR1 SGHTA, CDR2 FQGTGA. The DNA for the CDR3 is TGTGCCAGCAGCCTAACCGGGACAGAAGGATATGGCTACACCTTC. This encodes CASSLTGTEGYGYTF.

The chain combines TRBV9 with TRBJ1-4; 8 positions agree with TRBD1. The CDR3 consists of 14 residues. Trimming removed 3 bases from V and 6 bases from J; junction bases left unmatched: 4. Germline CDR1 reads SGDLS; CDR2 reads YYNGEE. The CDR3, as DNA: TGTGCCAGCAGCGCCACAGGGGGGCATGAAAAACTGTTTTTT. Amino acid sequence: CASSATGGHEKLFF.

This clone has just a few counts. The CDR3 DNA sequence: TGTGCCAGCAGTGAATACAGGTTCGATAGCACAGATACGCAGTATTTT. Translated: CASSEYRFDSTDTQYF. V usage is TRBV2 and J usage is TRBJ2-3, with a weak D call TRBD1 (5 bases). CDR1 is SNHLY, CDR2 FYNNEI, per germline. V shed 2 bases and J shed 0 bases, with 12 bases lying between them. The CDR3 is 16 amino acids.